This T cell receptor (beta chain) was identified in a study of shared clonotypes between healthy human individuals. This clone was recorded a few times. All participating donors were Caucasian adults from Nashville, Tennessee. V lost 4 bases, J lost 2 bases, and 9 bases lay in between. The CDR3 consists of 13 residues. Per germline, CDR1 SGHDT and CDR2 YYEEEE. The table came from immunoSEQ multiplex PCR; TCRdb's copy has only in-frame clones and leaves some out. The table has about 96,000 clones, about half seen once; the top ten hold roughly 16%. The clonotype comes from a woman aged 40 to 50 in good health. Some clones in this sample may be carry-over from other donors' samples. The chain is built from TRBV5-6 and TRBJ1-2; the D gene is possibly TRBD1 (6 bases). Material: PBMCs. The CDR3 is CASSLGANYGYTF. The CDR3 nucleotides are TGTGCCAGCAGCCTGGGGGCCAACTATGGCTACACCTTC.